One sample yielded the 11 T cell receptor beta chains listed below, sequenced in a study of long-term antiretroviral therapy in people with HIV (dated by TCRdb to 2021 to 2024). Sequencing of the TRB variable region was done with the immunoSEQ hsTCRB v3.0 assay at survey level resolution. The table was pulled from immuneACCESS by TCRdb, which kept in-frame rearrangements only. Such tables lose some clones; where checked, under half of the loss comes from unresolved V genes, and the rest has no known cause. This sample lists about 29,000 clones; about 94% were detected once. The ten biggest clones cover approximately 10% of the sample. This specimen consisted of unsorted PBMCs, obtained 6.2 years after starting antiretroviral therapy. The receptors were gathered from a man between 35 and 55 years old with HIV.

The rearrangement joins TRBV6-4 to TRBJ2-1; TRBD1 is a possible D gene (6 bases). Germline assignment: CDR1 MRHNA and CDR2 SNTAGT. V was cut by 5 bases and J by 11 bases, with 13 bases left in between. The CDR3 sequence is 12 residues long. This CDR3 is CASSTITGQQFF. In nucleotides, the CDR3 is TGTGCCAGCAGTACAATTACAGGGCAGCAGTTCTTC.

The chain uses TRBV11-2 and TRBJ1-2, with no clear D. The V and J ends lost 1 base and 2 bases respectively, with 8 bases between them. Germline lookup yields CDR1 SGHAT and CDR2 FQNNGV. This CDR3 has 14 amino acids. The CDR3 DNA reads as TGTGCCAGCAGCTTAGGCCCGATAAACTATGGCTACACCTTC. This encodes CASSLGPINYGYTF.

The rearrangement uses TRBV2 and TRBJ2-3, with no clear D. Germline V CDR1 and CDR2: SNHLY, FYNNEI. Between the trimmed V and J ends, which lost 8 bases and 6 bases, there was a span of 6 bases. The CDR3 is 10 amino acids. CDR3: CASGEDTQYF. Written as DNA, the CDR3 is TGTGCCAGCGGCGAGGATACGCAGTATTTT.

This rearrangement joins TRBV4-1 to TRBJ2-1, with TRBD2 as a possible D gene (5 bases). CDR1 is MGHRA, CDR2 YSYEKL, per germline. Trimming pared 4 bases from V and 10 bases from J, leaving 11 bases between. CDR3 size: 12 residues. For the CDR3, the DNA is TGCGCCAGCAGCCCCCTCAGCGGAGAGCAGTTCTTC. Its translation is CASSPLSGEQFF.

The V gene is TRBV7-9, the J gene TRBJ2-7; 13 bases map to TRBD2. Trimming took 6 bases from V and 4 from J; bases not matched to a gene: 9. The germline gives CDR1 SEHNR, CDR2 FQNEAQ (reference sequence). This CDR3 region has 16 residues. The CDR3 reads CASRRLAGGSFYEQYF. In DNA, the CDR3 is TGTGCCAGCAGGAGACTAGCGGGGGGCTCCTTTTACGAGCAGTACTTC.

The genes are TRBV9 and TRBJ2-7, with TRBD2 matching over 8 bases. The CDR3 totals 14 residues. J gave up 5 bases and V 2 bases, and 6 bases lay outside the gene matches. Germline lookup yields CDR1 SGDLS and CDR2 YYNGEE. The chain's CDR3 is CASSVLSGADEQYF. The CDR3 coding sequence is TGTGCCAGCAGCGTCCTTAGCGGGGCCGACGAGCAGTACTTC.

This chain links TRBV5-1 with TRBJ2-3; TRBD2 matches at 8 bases. The germline CDR1 and CDR2 sequences are SGHRS and YFSETQ. With 6 bases clipped from V and 6 bases from J, the junction kept 12 bases outside the gene matches. This CDR3 is 15 amino acids long. CDR3 loop: CASTTGGHESDTQYF. CDR3 sequence (DNA): TGCGCCAGCACAACGGGGGGGCACGAATCTGATACGCAGTATTTT. Complete variable domain (other parts from reference TRBV5-1 and TRBJ2-3): KAGVTQTPRYLIKTRGQQVTLSCSPISGHRSVSWYQQTPGQGLQFLFEYFSETQRNKGNFPGRFSGRQFSNSRSEMNVSTLELGDSALYLCASTTGGHESDTQYFGPGTRLTVL.

The genes are TRBV6-5 and TRBJ2-7; perhaps TRBD2 as D (7 bases). The CDR3 sequence is 15 residues long. The V gene lost 10 bases and the J gene lost 4 bases, with 23 bases spanning the gap. The germline gives CDR1 MNHEY, CDR2 SVGAGI. The CDR3, as DNA: TGTGCCACCAAAAGGGGGGGGAGTTGGGTATACGAGCAGTACTTC. Its translation: CATKRGGSWVYEQYF.

This sequence joins TRBV19 and TRBJ1-1; 7 bases agree with TRBD1. The CDR3 covers 15 residues. After removal of 5 bases from V and 3 bases from J, the junction contained 9 bases not matched to a gene. The germline V gene has CDR1 LNHDA and CDR2 SQIVND (reference sequence). The CDR3 spells CASSSQGGGHTEAFF. The CDR3 DNA is TGTGCCAGTAGTTCCCAGGGGGGTGGGCACACTGAAGCTTTCTTT.

This chain uses TRBV27 with TRBJ2-6; D uncertain. Trimming took off 6 bases at V and 1 base at J, with 4 bases between the two ends. Germline V CDR1 and CDR2: MNHEY, SMNVEV (reference sequence). The CDR3 has 13 residues. CDR3 residues: CASRPSGANVLTF. The CDR3 bases are TGTGCCAGCAGGCCATCTGGGGCCAACGTCCTGACTTTC.

The rearrangement uses TRBV11-2 and TRBJ1-4; 10 bases line up with TRBD1. This CDR3 is 18 amino acids long. Germline loops: CDR1 SGHAT, CDR2 FQNNGV. Trimming at V came to 0 bases and at J to 5 bases, leaving 9 bases not matched to a gene. Here the CDR3 DNA reads TGTGCCAGCAGCTTAGATCCGGGACAGGGGCTGGAAAATGAAAAACTGTTTTTT. It translates to CASSLDPGQGLENEKLFF.